The rows below give T cell receptor beta chains drawn from one sample of a study of blood T cell repertoires in COVID-19. The repertoire was sequenced with immunoSEQ multiplex PCR; TCRdb's copy has only in-frame clones and lacks some. The profile covers 50,000 to 70,000 clones, with less than 85% appearing a single time and around a sixth taken by the ten largest. The sequenced material came from peripheral blood. The source is a man between 65 and 85 years old with active COVID-19. The CDR3 runs from the conserved cysteine through the conserved F or W. D genes are given only for firm matches. Expanded clones are given a class, and other clones once, few, many or no size at all.

j_call	clone_size	d_call	v_call	cdr3_aa	cdr3_nt
TRBJ1-1	.	.	TRBV12-5	CASGPGGGPEAFF	TGTGCTAGTGGTCCGGGAGGGGGACCTGAAGCTTTCTTT
TRBJ1-6	.	.	TRBV2	CASSGQLNSPLHF	TGTGCCAGCAGTGGCCAGTTAAATTCACCCCTCCACTTT
TRBJ2-3	.	.	TRBV5-4	CASSLDRSTDTQYF	TGTGCCAGCAGCTTGGACAGAAGCACAGATACGCAGTATTTT
TRBJ1-4	.	.	TRBV7-8	CASSFRRLGLEEKLFF	TGTGCCAGCAGCTTTAGGCGACTGGGACTGGAGGAAAAACTGTTTTTT
TRBJ2-7	.	TRBD2	TRBV30	CAWSVRGTSGSCEQYF	TGTGCCTGGAGTGTACGTGGGACTAGCGGGAGCTGCGAGCAGTACTTC
TRBJ1-1	.	TRBD1	TRBV6-5	CASRIQGAPVTEAFF	TGTGCCAGCAGGATCCAGGGGGCTCCGGTCACTGAAGCTTTCTTT
TRBJ2-5	.	.	TRBV5-1	CASSTRQAQETQYF	TGCGCCAGCAGCACTCGACAGGCTCAAGAGACCCAGTACTTC
TRBJ1-1	.	TRBD1	TRBV6-5	CASSSVQGIYFRTFF	TGTGCCAGCAGTTCAGTACAGGGGATCTATTTCCGAACTTTCTTT
TRBJ1-3	few	.	TRBV7-2	CASSLAGFGNTIYF	TGTGCCAGCAGCCTGGCGGGGTTCGGAAACACCATATATTTT
TRBJ2-5	.	.	TRBV11-2	CASSLGRETQYF	TGTGCCAGCAGCTTGGGGAGAGAGACCCAGTACTTC
TRBJ2-7	.	.	TRBV5-1	CASSLAFNDEQYF	TGCGCCAGCAGCTTGGCCTTTAATGACGAGCAGTACTTC
TRBJ2-3	.	.	TRBV5-1	CASSRSGAQGTDTQYF	TGCGCCAGCAGCCGATCCGGGGCCCAGGGGACGGATACGCAGTATTTT
TRBJ2-3	.	TRBD2	TRBV3-1/TRBV3-2	CASSQSLQAGVVDTQYF	TGTGCCAGCAGCCAGTCTCTGCAGGCGGGAGTAGTAGATACGCAGTATTTT
TRBJ2-7	.	TRBD2	TRBV7-3	CASSTGAGGTYEQYF	TGTGCCAGCAGCACCGGGGCGGGAGGGACCTACGAGCAGTACTTC
TRBJ1-3	.	.	TRBV25-1	CASSVTGTIGNTIYF	TGTGCCAGCAGTGTAACAGGTACTATCGGAAACACCATATATTTT
TRBJ2-5	.	.	TRBV5-1	CASSLQGSGETQYF	TGCGCCAGCAGCTTACAGGGCTCCGGAGAGACCCAGTACTTC
TRBJ2-7	.	TRBD1	TRBV6-4	CASSAPGQGDPYEQYF	TGTGCCAGCAGTGCCCCGGGACAGGGGGATCCCTACGAGCAGTACTTC
TRBJ1-2	.	TRBD1	TRBV5-1	CASSPGQGLTNYGYTF	TGCGCCAGCAGCCCCGGACAGGGACTCACCAACTATGGCTACACCTTC
TRBJ2-1	.	.	TRBV19	CASSLDLSSYNEQFF	TGTGCCAGTAGTTTAGACTTGAGCTCCTACAATGAGCAGTTCTTC